The 10 T cell receptor beta chains below all came from one sample that was sequenced in a study of T cells in Graves' hyperthyroidism and ophthalmopathy. Authors of the study amplified TCR beta CDR3 regions from RNA transcripts. Primed by the HTBI set, a first-round RT-PCR was run on the TCR CDR3. TCRdb recomputed calls from the multiplex PCR reads with MiXCR, one row per CDR3 protein. The data contain about half a million distinct CDR3 sequences, 15% to 20% of them seen just once; the ten biggest clones take up 25% to 30%. The sample comprised blood. The receptors shown here come from a woman aged 30 to 39 with Graves' ophthalmopathy.

This clonotype has ten or more counts. V is TRBV6-1 and J is TRBJ2-3; no firm D call. The CDR3 sequence is 16 residues long. Germline CDR1 and CDR2: MNHNS and SASEGT. Trimming left V 5 bases short and J 0 bases short, with 15 bases between. In DNA, the CDR3 is TGTGCCAGCAGTTATTCCACCTTAACTAGCACAGATACGCAGTATTTT. Encoded protein: CASSYSTLTSTDTQYF.

This clonotype came up a few times. The chain recombines TRBV30 with TRBJ2-2; possibly TRBD2 for D (6 bases). V lost 7 bases to trimming and J lost 4 bases, with 16 bases between them. This CDR3 is 14 amino acids long. Germline values: CDR1 GTSNPN, CDR2 SVGIG (reference sequence). CDR3 amino acids: CAYNPRRGTGELFF. CDR3 bases: TGTGCCTACAACCCTAGGCGGGGCACCGGGGAGCTGTTTTTT.

This clonotype came up many times. Sequence at one end of the junction differs from germline and may be a read error. This chain uses TRBV30 with TRBJ2-1; maybe TRBD2 (6 bases). The CDR3 is made up of 12 amino acids. Germline assignment: CDR1 GTSNPN and CDR2 SVGIG (reference sequence). CDR3 nucleotide sequence: TGTGCCTGGGCGGGGAGCTACGATGAGCAGTTCTTC. This translates into CAWAGSYDEQFF.

This rearrangement joins TRBV12-5 to TRBJ1-3, with D unclear. Germline-derived CDR1 and CDR2 are LGHNT and FRNRAP. The CDR3 has 12 amino acids. Trimming pared 2 bases from V and 1 base from J, leaving 0 bases between. CDR3 nucleotide sequence: TGTGCTAGTGGTTTGTCTGGAAACACCATATATTTT. Its translation: CASGLSGNTIYF. The full variable domain, with the rest looked up from reference TRBV12-5 and TRBJ1-3, is DARVTQTPRHKVTEMGQEVTMRCQPILGHNTVFWYRQTMMQGLELLAYFRNRAPLDDSGMPKDRFSAEMPDATLATLKIQPSEPRDSAVYFCASGLSGNTIYFGEGSWLTVV.

The sample holds many counts of this clonotype. The chain employs TRBV6-2 or TRBV6-3 and TRBJ2-7; no clear D. CDR3 length: 12 residues. V lost 2 bases to trimming and J lost 3 bases, with 5 bases between them. Germline CDR1 MNHEY, CDR2 SVGEGT. CDR3: CASSYQGYEQYF. The CDR3, as DNA: TGTGCCAGCAGTTACCAAGGCTACGAGCAGTACTTC.

In its sample, this clonotype was seen many times. The chain links TRBV18 to TRBJ1-1, with D hard to call. CDR1 is KGHSH, CDR2 LQKENI, per germline. The V end was cut by 4 bases, the J end by 0 bases, with 15 bases between. The CDR3 sequence is 16 residues long. Here the CDR3 reads CASSRTPPDLNTEAFF. The CDR3 nucleotides read TGTGCCAGCTCACGGACGCCGCCGGACCTGAACACTGAAGCTTTCTTT.

At least ten counts were recorded for this clonotype. This chain uses TRBV2 with TRBJ1-1; TRBD1 matches 7 bases. This CDR3 comprises 14 residues. J was trimmed by 8 bases and V by 5 bases; bases with no gene match: 11. CDR1 and CDR2 from the germline V gene are SNHLY and FYNNEI. The CDR3 loop is CASSLTGVNGEAFF. The DNA of the CDR3 is TGTGCCAGCAGTCTCACAGGGGTCAATGGGGAAGCTTTCTTT.

This rearrangement joins TRBV20-1 to TRBJ2-3; 7 bases fit TRBD2. The length of the CDR3 is 16 residues. Trimming took 0 bases from V and 2 from J; bases not matched to a gene: 8. Germline V gives CDR1 DFQATT, CDR2 SNEGSKA (reference sequence). This CDR3 is CSARDRHGRNTDTQYF. The CDR3 nucleotides read TGCAGTGCTAGAGATCGGCACGGGAGGAACACAGATACGCAGTATTTT.

This clonotype was seen at least ten times. CDR3 DNA sequence: TGTGCCACCAGTGACCCCCGCCGGGACAAAGGCACCGGGGAGCTGTTTTTT. It specifies CATSDPRRDKGTGELFF. The chain uses TRBV24-1 and TRBJ2-2; weak D call: TRBD1 (6 bases). The CDR3 consists of 17 residues. Trimming left V 4 bases short and J 4 bases short, with 18 bases between. Germline CDR1 reads KGHDR; CDR2 reads SFDVKD.

V is TRBV5-1 and J is TRBJ2-5, with TRBD2 identical over 9 bases. The germline V gene encodes CDR1 SGHRS and CDR2 YFSETQ. The V gene end was trimmed by 5 bases and the J gene end by 0 bases; junction bases not matched to a gene: 8. The CDR3 spans 16 residues. CDR3 sequence reads: CASRRVAGEYQETQYF. The CDR3 DNA reads TGCGCCAGCAGAAGGGTAGCGGGAGAATACCAAGAGACCCAGTACTTC.